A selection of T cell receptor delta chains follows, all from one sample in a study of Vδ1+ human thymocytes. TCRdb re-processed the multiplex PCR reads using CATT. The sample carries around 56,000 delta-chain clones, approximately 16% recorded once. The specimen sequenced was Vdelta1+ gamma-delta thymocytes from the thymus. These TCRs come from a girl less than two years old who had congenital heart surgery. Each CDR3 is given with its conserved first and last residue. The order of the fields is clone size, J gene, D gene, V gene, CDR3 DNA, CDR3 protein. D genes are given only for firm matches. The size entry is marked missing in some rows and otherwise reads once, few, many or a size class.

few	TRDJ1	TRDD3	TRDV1	TGTGCTCTAACTGGAGACACTACTGGGGGATACGTCTCGTACACCGATAAACTCATCTTT	CALTGDTTGGYVSYTDKLIF
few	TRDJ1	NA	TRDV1	TGTGCTCTTGGGGCCCCCGGGGGCGGGATGCTACTCGCTGCTAGACGGTACACCGATAAACTCATCTTT	CALGAPGGGMLLAARRYTDKLIF
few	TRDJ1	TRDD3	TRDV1	TGTGCTCTTGGGGCCGCCCGGACACAGGAACTGGGGGATACGCTCGATAAACTCATCTTT	CALGAARTQELGDTLDKLIF
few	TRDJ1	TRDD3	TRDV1	TGTGCTCTTGGGGAAGCGGTGGTGCTGGGGGACCTTACCGATAAACTCATCTTT	CALGEAVVLGDLTDKLIF
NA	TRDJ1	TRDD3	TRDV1	TGTGCTCTTGGGGAATATCACCTAGTACTGGGGGATTATGCGGACACCGATAAACTCATCTTT	CALGEYHLVLGDYADTDKLIF
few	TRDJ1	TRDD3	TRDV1	TGTGCTCTTGGGGGCGGTATTGGAGGGGGATACTATACCGATAAACTCATCTTT	CALGGGIGGGYYTDKLIF
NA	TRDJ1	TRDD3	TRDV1	TGTGCTCTTGAGGAACCCCTACTGGGGATGACAAGGAGCCGGTACACCGATAAACTCATCTTT	CALEEPLLGMTRSRYTDKLIF
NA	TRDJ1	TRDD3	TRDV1	TGTGCTCTTGGGGAACGGTCTTCCCACCTACTGGGGGATACGAGATACACCGATAAACTCATCTTT	CALGERSSHLLGDTRYTDKLIF
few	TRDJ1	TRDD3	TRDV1	TGTGCTCTTGGGGAAGCTACCGTGGCCTCGTCAGTACTGGGGAGCACCGATAAACTCATCTTT	CALGEATVASSVLGSTDKLIF
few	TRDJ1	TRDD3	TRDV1	TGTGCTCTTGGGGAACTAGGTAACGTAATGCGGTGGGGGATACTGACCCCACGAACCGATAAACTCATCTTT	CALGELGNVMRWGILTPRTDKLIF
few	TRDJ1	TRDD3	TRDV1	TGTGCTCTTGGGGAACTACCTTTACTGGGGGATACGAGGTGGGTTAAACTCATCTTT	CALGELPLLGDTRWVKLIF
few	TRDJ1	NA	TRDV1	TGTGCTCTTGGGATCGAAGCCCCTTCCGTACTGGGACCCGCGTCCAGCGATAAACTCATCTTT	CALGIEAPSVLGPASSDKLIF
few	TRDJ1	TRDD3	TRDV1	TGTGCTCTTGGGGAACCCCCTACGTCGTACTGGGGGATACGAGACACCGATAAACTCATCTTT	CALGEPPTSYWGIRDTDKLIF
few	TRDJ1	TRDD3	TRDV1	TGTGCTCTTGGGAAGGGGGATACGAGCACCGATAAACTCATCTTT	CALGKGDTSTDKLIF
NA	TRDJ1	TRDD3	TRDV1	TGTGCTCTTGGGTTCCCTCTCGGGCGTTTTGGGGGATACGCATACACCGATAAACTCATCTTT	CALGFPLGRFGGYAYTDKLIF
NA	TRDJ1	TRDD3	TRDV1	TGTGCTCTTGGGGAACTTCCTGGGACTGGGGATAAGTACACCGATAAACTCATCTTT	CALGELPGTGDKYTDKLIF
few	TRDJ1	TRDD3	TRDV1	TGTGCTCTCCGGGGGCTGGACTGGGGGATTCTTCGGGTCACCGATAAACTCATCTTT	CALRGLDWGILRVTDKLIF
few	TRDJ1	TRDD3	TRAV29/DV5	TGTGCAGCAAGCTGCTTCCCTGGACTGGGGGTCCACACCGATAAACTCATCTTT	CAASCFPGLGVHTDKLIF
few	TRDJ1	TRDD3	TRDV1	TGTGCTCTTGGGAAGCCTTCCTATATCCCCAAGCTGGGGGATACGCTTCATAAACTCATCTTT	CALGKPSYIPKLGDTLHKLIF
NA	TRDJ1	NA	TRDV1	TGTGCTCTTGGGGAACGGGGTTCCTACGCTGGGGCCACCCTTGGGCTCATCTTT	CALGERGSYAGATLGLIF
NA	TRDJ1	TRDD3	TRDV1	TGTGCTCTTGGGGAACTCCCCCCTCCCCTATACTGGGGGATACCCCTGCACACCGATAAACTCATCTTT	CALGELPPPLYWGIPLHTDKLIF
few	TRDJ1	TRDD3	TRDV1	TGTGCTCTTGGGGAAGAGGCCTACGCGTCCCTGGGGGGCCCGTACACCGATAAACTCATCTTT	CALGEEAYASLGGPYTDKLIF
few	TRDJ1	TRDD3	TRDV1	TGTGCTCTTGGGGAACAGCTGGGGGATACCCCCACCGATAAACTCATCTTT	CALGEQLGDTPTDKLIF
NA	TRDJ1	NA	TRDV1	TGTGCTCTTGGGGAACGGTGGGGTGTTTTTCGTTTTAGTAGGACCGATAAACTCATCTTT	CALGERWGVFRFSRTDKLIF
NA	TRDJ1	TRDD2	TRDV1	TGTGCTCTTGGGGATCCGCCCCTTCCTACCAAGGGACGGGGAGAGTGCGATAAACTCATCTTT	CALGDPPLPTKGRGECDKLIF
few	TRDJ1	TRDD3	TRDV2	TGTGCCTGTGACTCACCGTACTGGGGGATACCGCTAGATAACGCCGATAAACTCATCTTT	CACDSPYWGIPLDNADKLIF
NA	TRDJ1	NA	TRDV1	TGTGCTCTTGGGGTCACCAACTACACCGATAAACTCATCTTT	CALGVTNYTDKLIF
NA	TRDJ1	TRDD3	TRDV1	TGTGCTCTTGGGGAACTAAGGTCCTACAAGGGGATACCGACCGATAAACTCATCTTT	CALGELRSYKGIPTDKLIF
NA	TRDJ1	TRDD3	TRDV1	TGTGCTCTTGGGGAACTTCTATCCCCGTACTGGGGGACTCGAACCCGCACCGATAAACTCATCTTT	CALGELLSPYWGTRTRTDKLIF
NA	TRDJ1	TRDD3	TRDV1	TGTGCTCTTGGGGAACGAAACTGGGGGATACCGGGCACCGATAAACTCATCTTT	CALGERNWGIPGTDKLIF
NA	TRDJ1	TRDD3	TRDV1	TGTGCTCTTGGGGAACTTCCCCCGGACACTGGGGGCGACCCCGTGATAGTCGGCACCGATAAACTCATCTTT	CALGELPPDTGGDPVIVGTDKLIF
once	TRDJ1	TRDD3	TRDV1	TGTGCTCTTGGGGAACACTTGGAAAGGTTCCTCAACTCGAGGCGGGGGATACAGGGCGATAAACTCATCTTT	CALGEHLERFLNSRRGIQGDKLIF
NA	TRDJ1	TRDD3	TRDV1	TGTGCTCTTTCCTACGTCTTTACTGGGGGATACAAACTCATCTTT	CALSYVFTGGYKLIF
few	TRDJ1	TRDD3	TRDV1	TGTGCTCTTGGGGATGGGCCTACCCTGGGGGATACAAGCGATAAACTCATCTTT	CALGDGPTLGDTSDKLIF
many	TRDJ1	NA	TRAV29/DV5	TGTGCAGCAAGCGCGCTGACTACTTACTGGGTTTGGCGTAAACTCATCTTT	CAASALTTYWVWRKLIF
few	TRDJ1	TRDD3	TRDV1	TGTGCTCTTGGGGAACTCAAATCTCGGGGCTGGGGGATGCTGTACACCGATAAACTCATCTTT	CALGELKSRGWGMLYTDKLIF
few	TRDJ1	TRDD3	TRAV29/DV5	TGTGCCGCAAGCGACTCCCTGGGGGCCTGTTTGTACACCGATAAACTCATCTTT	CAASDSLGACLYTDKLIF
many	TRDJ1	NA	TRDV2	TGTGCCTGTGAGTCGTTGGGGACACCTTACACCGATAAACTCATCTTT	CACESLGTPYTDKLIF
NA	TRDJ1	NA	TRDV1	TGTGCTCTTGGGGAACGCGCTGATTCCAAACCAATTCGGGGGGTGGGGGCCCCCGATAAACTCATCTTT	CALGERADSKPIRGVGAPDKLIF
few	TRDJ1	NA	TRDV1	TGTGCTCTTGGGGAAAAGTTCGATAAACTCATCTTT	CALGEKFDKLIF
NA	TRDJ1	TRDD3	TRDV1	TGTGCTCTTGGGGACCGACCTACTGGGGGAAAGCGTGTTAAACTCATCTTT	CALGDRPTGGKRVKLIF
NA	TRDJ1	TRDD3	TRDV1	TGTGCTCTTGGGGTCGCCCTTGGGCTGCGGGGATACCCTTACCCACTCAGGGTTCCGTACACCGATAAACTCATCTTT	CALGVALGLRGYPYPLRVPYTDKLIF
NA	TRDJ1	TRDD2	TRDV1	TGTGCTCTTGGGGAACTAGGGTCCCTTCCTTCGATCTACACCGATAAACTCATCTTT	CALGELGSLPSIYTDKLIF
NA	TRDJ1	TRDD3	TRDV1	TGTGCTCTTGGTAGGTGGGTCCCTAACGGGGGATACGCTCATGCTAAACTCATCTTT	CALGRWVPNGGYAHAKLIF
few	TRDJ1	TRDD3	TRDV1	TGTGCTCTCAGACTGGGGGATACGGACACCGATAAACTCATCTTT	CALRLGDTDTDKLIF
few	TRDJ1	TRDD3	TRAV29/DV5	TGTGCAGCAAGCCCACCTTCCTACTTTCCCTCCCTACTCTTATACTGGGGGATACGCCTCATCTTT	CAASPPSYFPSLLLYWGIRLIF
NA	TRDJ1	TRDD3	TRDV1	TGCGCTCTTGGGGGAAGAAGTCTAACGGGGGGTACGCGTCCCGGAGGGACCGATAAACTCATCTTT	CALGGRSLTGGTRPGGTDKLIF
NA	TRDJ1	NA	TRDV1	TGCGCTCTTGGGGAAAGCCAGGCTCCTACGCTATCTGGGGATAAACTCATCTTT	CALGESQAPTLSGDKLIF
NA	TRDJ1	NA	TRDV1	TGTGCTCTTGGGGAATCCCCTAACACCGATAAACTCATCTTT	CALGESPNTDKLIF
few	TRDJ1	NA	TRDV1	TGTGCTCTTGGGGAATCCCACATCAAAAAATCAGTGGGAGTCATCACCGATAAACTCATCTTT	CALGESHIKKSVGVITDKLIF
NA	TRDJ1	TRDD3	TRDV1	TGTGCTCTTGGGGAACTTCCGACTGTACTGGGGGGAGGAACTTACACCGATAAACTCATCTTT	CALGELPTVLGGGTYTDKLIF
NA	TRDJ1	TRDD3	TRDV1	TGTGCTCTTGGGGAACAGGGCTGGGGGATAGCGTACACCGATAAACTCATCTTT	CALGEQGWGIAYTDKLIF
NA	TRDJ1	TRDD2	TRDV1	TGTGCTCTTGGGGAAAAAGCCCCCTTCCTACGTAGGGTGGGGGTGAATAAACTCATCTTT	CALGEKAPFLRRVGVNKLIF